One sample yielded the 14 T cell receptor beta chains listed below, sequenced in a study of Ad26.COV2.S vaccination and SARS-CoV-2 variants. As for treatment: roughly 18 received Ad26.COV2.S at low or high dose, single or two shots; about 5 received placebo; per-sample allocation not given. It was on day 63 after the first vaccine or placebo injection that samples were taken. Some clones are missing from TCRdb's copy, which holds only in-frame ones; the method was immunoSEQ multiplex PCR. The repertoire holds fewer than 600,000 clones, with nearly 90% as singletons. The sequencing used peripheral blood, collected in a trial of Ad26.COV2.S vaccine versus placebo. These TCRs come from a person between 18 and 59 years old who received the Ad26.COV2.S COVID-19 vaccine or a placebo.

V and J are TRBV5-1 and TRBJ1-5, with no clear D. Germline V CDR1 and CDR2: SGHRS, YFSETQ. This CDR3 has 14 amino acids. The V end was cut by 0 bases, the J end by 6 bases, with 10 bases between. The CDR3 loop reads CASSLGREGQPQHF. The CDR3 nucleotides are TGCGCCAGCAGCTTGGGGAGGGAAGGTCAGCCCCAGCATTTT.

This clone has just a few counts. This chain connects TRBV4-1 to TRBJ1-2; no definite D call. V dropped 0 bases and J dropped 3 bases, with 11 bases sitting between them. The germline V gene has CDR1 MGHRA and CDR2 YSYEKL. This CDR3 is 15 amino acids long. CDR3 sequence reads: CASSQDWHGDYGYTF. DNA of the CDR3: TGCGCCAGCAGCCAAGATTGGCACGGGGACTATGGCTACACCTTC.

V and J are TRBV30 and TRBJ2-7, with D perhaps being TRBD1 or TRBD2 (8 bases each). The ends were cut back, 8 bases at V and 3 bases at J, with 14 bases in the middle. Per germline, CDR1 GTSNPN and CDR2 SVGIG (reference sequence). The CDR3 runs 12 residues. The CDR3 nucleotides read TGTGCCGGACAGGGACTAGGCTACGAGCAGTACTTC. Its translation: CAGQGLGYEQYF.

The chain employs TRBV14 and TRBJ2-1; D call uncertain. The V end was cut by 3 bases, the J end by 7 bases, with 10 bases between. Looked up from germline, CDR1 is SGHDN and CDR2 is FVKESK. This CDR3 has 13 amino acids. CDR3 protein: CASSQGSRNEQFF. The CDR3, as DNA: TGTGCCAGCAGCCAGGGGTCCAGGAATGAGCAGTTCTTC.

This clone came up once. This rearrangement joins TRBV6-5 to TRBJ2-7; 7 bases fit TRBD1. This CDR3 comprises 16 residues. Germline lookup yields CDR1 MNHEY and CDR2 SVGAGI. V gave up 0 bases and J gave up 3 bases; unmatched junction bases: 8. CDR3 loop: CASSYSYRGLDYEQYF. The CDR3 coding sequence is TGTGCCAGCAGTTACTCCTACAGGGGTCTGGACTACGAGCAGTACTTC.

The chain uses TRBV5-4 and TRBJ1-1, with a tentative D call TRBD1 (5 bases). Trimming took off 4 bases at V and 6 bases at J, with 13 bases between the two ends. CDR1 and CDR2 (germline): SGHNT, YYREEE (reference sequence). The CDR3 has 13 residues. CDR3: CASSRGVTAEAFF. The CDR3 region has the DNA TGTGCCAGCAGCCGAGGGGTGACGGCTGAAGCTTTCTTT.

This chain connects TRBV24-1 to TRBJ2-5; TRBD1 agrees at 8 bases. Per germline, CDR1 KGHDR and CDR2 SFDVKD. The CDR3 runs to 15 residues. Unmatched junction bases numbered 7, after V lost 7 bases and J lost 1 base. The chain's CDR3 is CATSAKTGVQETQYF. The CDR3 nucleotides are TGTGCCACCAGCGCAAAGACAGGGGTCCAAGAGACCCAGTACTTC.

The J gene is TRBJ2-2, the V gene TRBV4-3; 11 nucleotides line up with TRBD2. Germline lookup yields CDR1 LGHNA and CDR2 YSLEER. The CDR3 has 17 amino acids. The V segment lost 1 base and the J segment 5 bases; nucleotides outside the gene matches: 6. CDR3 loop: CASSQALAGGWTGELFF. In nucleotides, the CDR3 is TGCGCCAGCAGCCAAGCCCTAGCGGGGGGATGGACCGGGGAGCTGTTTTTT.

The genes are TRBV5-1 and TRBJ2-7, with D hard to call. Germline CDR1 and CDR2: SGHRS and YFSETQ. This CDR3 has 11 residues. V was clipped by 4 bases and J by 2 bases, with 4 bases between them. The CDR3 is CASSGAYEQYF. As DNA, the CDR3 is TGCGCCAGCAGCGGGGCCTACGAGCAGTACTTC.

The chain joins TRBV2 to TRBJ2-7; D is undetermined. V lost 7 bases to trimming and J lost 3 bases, with 13 bases between them. This CDR3 is 13 amino acids long. Germline assignment: CDR1 SNHLY and CDR2 FYNNEI. CDR3: CASIPHLGYEQYF. In DNA, the CDR3 is TGTGCCAGCATTCCACATCTTGGCTACGAGCAGTACTTC.

The gene calls are TRBV5-6 and TRBJ1-1; D perhaps matches TRBD1 (6 bases). Looked up from germline, CDR1 is SGHDT and CDR2 is YYEEEE. Trimming cost V 4 bases and J 0 bases, with 13 bases left between them. This CDR3 has 15 amino acids. The CDR3 DNA is TGTGCCAGCAGCCCTCGGACAGAAGTGAACACTGAAGCTTTCTTT. Protein sequence: CASSPRTEVNTEAFF.

This sequence joins TRBV6-5 and TRBJ1-4; D possibly corresponds to TRBD1 (5 bases). The ends were cut back, 8 bases at V and 6 bases at J, with 16 bases in the middle. This CDR3 has 14 residues. Germline values: CDR1 MNHEY, CDR2 SVGAGI. For the CDR3, the DNA is TGTGCCAGCGAACGTGGCAGGGATGATGAAAAACTGTTTTTT. Its protein is CASERGRDDEKLFF.

The genes are TRBV28 and TRBJ2-1; 12 bases are shared with TRBD2. CDR1 is MDHEN and CDR2 is SYDVKM in the germline V gene. The CDR3 runs to 14 residues. Unmatched junction bases numbered 4, after V lost 7 bases and J lost 6 bases. CDR3 sequence reads: CASTTSGSSNEQFF. As DNA, the CDR3 is TGTGCCAGCACGACTAGCGGGAGTTCCAATGAGCAGTTCTTC.

In this sample, this clone turned up a few times. This sequence joins TRBV5-4 and TRBJ1-2, with a weak D call TRBD1 (5 bases). The germline V and J ends were trimmed by 4 bases and 8 bases, with 18 bases remaining between them. Germline V lookup: CDR1 SGHNT, CDR2 YYREEE (reference sequence). CDR3 length equals 14 residues. The chain's CDR3 is CASSAGTTPLGYTF. CDR3 nucleotide sequence: TGTGCCAGCAGCGCTGGGACGACCCCCCTGGGCTACACCTTC.